This T cell receptor beta chain derives from a study of CD8 T cells in Susac syndrome. CDR1 is SGDLS and CDR2 is YYNGEE in the germline V gene. This CDR3 is 15 amino acids long. With 3 bases clipped from V and 6 bases from J, the junction kept 10 bases outside the gene matches. The sequenced target, TCR beta, came from blood CD8+ and CD4+ T cells. RNA in amounts of 0.5 to 1 ug was reverse transcribed with random hexamers. Multiplex immunoSEQ PCR targeted 54 Vbeta and 13 Jbeta TCR beta segments. From the immunoSEQ multiplex PCR reads, TCRdb called clonotypes with MiXCR, one entry per CDR3 protein. The repertoire consists of 150,000 to 190,000 distinct CDR3 sequences, with about 94% occurring once and the leading ten covering 0.21%.

J is TRBJ2-3 and V is TRBV9; 7 nucleotides line up with TRBD1. The sequencing sample was made of CD8+ T cells from PBMCs. This TCR came from a human donor with multiple sclerosis. CDR3 region: CASSEQGIVVDTQYF. The CDR3 DNA sequence: TGTGCCAGCAGCGAACAGGGGATCGTTGTGGATACGCAGTATTTT.